These 20 T cell receptor beta chains came from one sample sequenced in a study of CD8 T cells in ankylosing spondylitis. TCRdb analysed the 5' RACE reads with MiXCR anew, one entry per CDR3 protein. The data show 240,000 or so distinct CDR3 sequences, about 10% seen once. Sequenced input: blood, either unsorted or a sorted T cell fraction (not recorded which). The receptors come from a male donor with ankylosing spondylitis or in good health (not recorded which).

This clonotype was counted ten times or more. The rearrangement uses TRBV3-1 and TRBJ1-1, with TRBD1 matching over 7 bases. Germline V gene data show CDR1 as LGHDT and CDR2 as YNNKEL (reference sequence). This CDR3 has 17 residues. V gave up 4 bases and J gave up 1 base; unmatched junction bases: 12. The CDR3 DNA reads as TGTGCCAGCAGCCCTGCCGGCTACAGGGGATCGAACACTGAAGCTTTCTTT. As protein: CASSPAGYRGSNTEAFF.

This clonotype was counted ten times or more. The chain joins TRBV20-1 to TRBJ2-7, with D hard to call. Per the germline V gene, CDR1 is DFQATT and CDR2 is SNEGSKA (reference sequence). The CDR3 is 14 amino acids. Trimming left V 2 bases short and J 2 bases short, with 13 bases between. In nucleotides, the CDR3 is TGCAGTGCTAGAAGTCTACAGAGAACCTACGAGCAGTACTTC. The encoded protein is CSARSLQRTYEQYF.

This clonotype was observed many times. The V and J genes are TRBV29-1 and TRBJ1-2, with D possibly TRBD1 on 5 matching bases. V was trimmed by 0 bases and J by 7 bases, leaving 15 bases between them. CDR1 SQVTM and CDR2 ANQGSEA come from the germline V gene. The CDR3 extends over 14 amino acids. The CDR3 region has the DNA TGCAGCGTTGAAGATTCGGTCAGGGCGCGTGGCTACACCTTC. Encoded protein: CSVEDSVRARGYTF.

Many counts were recorded for this clonotype. This chain links TRBV20-1 with TRBJ2-1; 12 positions match TRBD2. The CDR3 totals 15 residues. J lost 7 bases, V lost 4 bases, and 8 bases had no gene match. The germline V gene encodes CDR1 DFQATT and CDR2 SNEGSKA (reference sequence). The CDR3 DNA is TGCAGTGCTACACCGACTAGCGGGAGAGGGAATGAGCAGTTCTTC. Its protein product is CSATPTSGRGNEQFF.

In this sample, this clonotype turned up many times. The CDR3 region has the DNA TGCGCCAGCAGCCCGACGGGACTAGCGGGAGACACCTCCTACAATGAGCAGTTCTTC. Translation: CASSPTGLAGDTSYNEQFF. The chain couples TRBV5-1 to TRBJ2-1, with 14 bases identical to TRBD2. The CDR3 has 19 residues. Germline CDR1 and CDR2: SGHRS and YFSETQ. Trimming at V came to 4 bases and at J to 0 bases, leaving 9 bases not matched to a gene.

V usage is TRBV5-1 and J usage is TRBJ2-7, with D possibly TRBD1 on 6 matching bases. The V gene's germline CDR1 is SGHRS and CDR2 YFSETQ. Deletions cut 3 bases from V and 4 bases from J, with 11 bases between. The CDR3 sequence is 13 residues long. The CDR3 loop is CASSSGHFYEQYF. The DNA of the CDR3 is TGCGCCAGCAGCTCGGGACATTTTTACGAGCAGTACTTC.

This clonotype has more than one count but fewer than ten. CDR3 loop: CASSLQPQYQETQYF. CDR3 DNA sequence: TGTGCCAGCAGCTTACAACCGCAGTACCAAGAGACCCAGTACTTC. V and J are TRBV7-2 and TRBJ2-5, with no clear D. Germline CDR1 and CDR2: SGHTA and FQGNSA. The CDR3 loop spans 15 amino acids. Trimming took off 2 bases at V and 0 bases at J, with 10 bases between the two ends.

This clonotype was counted ten times or more. The gene calls are TRBV3-1 and TRBJ1-2; D remains unclear. From germline, CDR1 is LGHDT and CDR2 YNNKEL (reference sequence). This CDR3 has 14 residues. With 0 bases removed from V and 9 bases from J, the gap between germline ends came to 14 bases. This chain's CDR3 is CASSQDRDVISYTF. The CDR3, as DNA: TGTGCCAGCAGCCAAGATCGTGACGTAATAAGCTACACCTTC.

This clonotype was observed a handful of times. CDR3 in DNA: TGTGCCAGCTCAAAGTCCCAGGGGAACACTGAAGCTTTCTTT. Translation gives CASSKSQGNTEAFF. The chain uses TRBV18 and TRBJ1-1, with a tentative D call TRBD1 (5 bases). V lost 5 bases to trimming and J lost 1 base, with 11 bases between them. The CDR3 totals 14 residues. The germline V gene has CDR1 KGHSH and CDR2 LQKENI.

In its sample, this clonotype was seen many times. This rearrangement joins TRBV29-1 to TRBJ2-2; 7 positions agree with TRBD1. The germline V gene has CDR1 SQVTM and CDR2 ANQGSEA. Trimming cost V 7 bases and J 3 bases; bases outside gene matches: 14. The CDR3 is 16 amino acids. The CDR3 coding sequence is TGCAGCGCTGGGGGCAACAGGGGTTTCGACACCGGGGAGCTGTTTTTT. Translated, it gives CSAGGNRGFDTGELFF.

This clonotype was counted many times. The rearrangement uses TRBV10-3 and TRBJ2-5; D may be TRBD2 (6 bases). V lost 4 bases and J 5 bases, leaving 17 bases between the germline ends. The CDR3 is 15 residues long. Germline CDR1 is ENHRY and CDR2 is SYGVKD. CDR3 in amino acids: CAISGGSLAGETQYF. The CDR3 DNA reads as TGTGCCATCAGTGGAGGGTCACTAGCTGGTGAGACCCAGTACTTC.

The rearrangement uses TRBV19 and TRBJ2-1; a possible D gene is TRBD1 (5 bases). Trimming pared 3 bases from V and 9 bases from J, leaving 18 bases between. The CDR3 loop spans 15 amino acids. Germline lookup yields CDR1 LNHDA and CDR2 SQIVND (reference sequence). The DNA for the CDR3 is TGTGCCAGTAGTATCCCTGGGCCCGCTAGGGGTGAGCAGTTCTTC. It specifies CASSIPGPARGEQFF.

This clonotype was observed at least ten times. The chain uses TRBV10-3 and TRBJ2-7; perhaps TRBD2 as D (5 bases). The CDR3 contains 13 residues. Deletions cut 8 bases from V and 1 base from J, with 12 bases between. Looked up from germline, CDR1 is ENHRY and CDR2 is SYGVKD. CDR3 residues: CAISGIPSYEQYF. The CDR3 region has the DNA TGTGCCATCTCCGGGATACCATCCTACGAGCAGTACTTC.

This chain joins TRBV5-1 and TRBJ2-2, with D maybe TRBD1 (6 bases). The CDR3 has 16 amino acids. Germline lookup yields CDR1 SGHRS and CDR2 YFSETQ. Trimming removed 4 bases from V and 1 base from J, with 14 bases in between. This CDR3 reads CASSAGQMKNTGELFF. The CDR3 DNA sequence: TGCGCCAGCAGCGCAGGACAGATGAAGAACACCGGGGAGCTGTTTTTT.

This clonotype has ten or more counts. V usage is TRBV5-1 and J usage is TRBJ1-2; 9 bases line up with TRBD1. Germline V CDR1 and CDR2: SGHRS, YFSETQ. The CDR3 is 17 residues long. Trimming took 1 base from V and 4 from J; bases not matched to a gene: 11. The CDR3 protein is CASSLTGTGLQAYGYTF. The CDR3 bases are TGCGCCAGCAGCTTGACCGGGACAGGGTTGCAGGCCTATGGCTACACCTTC. The whole variable domain, remainder taken from reference TRBV5-1 and TRBJ1-2, is KAGVTQTPRYLIKTRGQQVTLSCSPISGHRSVSWYQQTPGQGLQFLFEYFSETQRNKGNFPGRFSGRQFSNSRSEMNVSTLELGDSALYLCASSLTGTGLQAYGYTFGSGTRLTVV.

The V gene is TRBV11-2, the J gene TRBJ2-1; 9 bases map to TRBD2. The junction had 13 bases not matched to a gene; V was cut back by 2 bases and J by 5 bases. Germline V gene data show CDR1 as SGHAT and CDR2 as FQNNGV. The CDR3 length is 18 residues. CDR3 in amino acids: CASSLYLREGFSDNEQFF. As DNA, the CDR3 is TGTGCCAGCAGCTTATATTTGCGGGAGGGTTTTTCCGACAATGAGCAGTTCTTC.

This clonotype was found many times. The chain combines TRBV5-5 with TRBJ2-7; a weak D match, TRBD2 (6 bases). Germline lookup yields CDR1 SGHKS and CDR2 YYEKEE (reference sequence). Deletions cut 1 base from V and 2 bases from J, with 10 bases between. This CDR3 has 14 amino acids. CDR3 residues: CASSLTSTAYEQYF. For the CDR3, the DNA is TGTGCCAGCAGCTTGACTAGCACCGCCTACGAGCAGTACTTC.

As to this clonotype: The junction differs from germline at one of its ends, possibly a read error. J is TRBJ2-1 and V is TRBV5-6; no clear D. The germline V gene has CDR1 SGHDT and CDR2 YYEEEE. The CDR3 spans 16 residues. CDR3 amino acids: CANSPTRSVPYNEQFF. The CDR3, as DNA: TGTGCCAACAGCCCAACCCGGTCGGTACCTTACAATGAGCAGTTCTTC.

This clonotype appeared a few times. Given a much more abundant clone one base away, this may be a read error. The chain combines TRBV3-1 with TRBJ2-3; D is undetermined. CDR3 size: 12 residues. V gave up 4 bases and J gave up 5 bases, with 7 bases separating them. Germline lookup yields CDR1 LGHDT and CDR2 YNNKEL (reference sequence). Here the CDR3 reads CASSPWGDTQYF. DNA of the CDR3: TGTGCCAGCAGCCCCTGGGGAGATACGCAGTATTTT.

This clonotype was seen repeatedly, ten times or more. V is TRBV5-6 and J is TRBJ1-1; maybe TRBD1 (6 bases). Germline loops: CDR1 SGHDT, CDR2 YYEEEE. This CDR3 has 17 amino acids. Trimming took off 1 base at V and 4 bases at J, with 20 bases between the two ends. The CDR3 is CASSLFWQGFGSTEAFF. The CDR3 DNA follows: TGTGCCAGCAGCTTGTTCTGGCAGGGGTTTGGAAGCACTGAAGCTTTCTTT.